This TCR beta chain was captured by sequencing in a study of shared clonotypes between healthy human individuals. The ends lost 4 bases at V and 5 bases at J; junction bases unmatched: 5. From germline, CDR1 is SGHRS and CDR2 YFSETQ. CDR3 length equals 14 residues. A CD45RA-negative memory subset and a CD45RA+ naive subset were separated from the CD4+ cells. Assay execution proceeded at the deep level. Only in-frame clones appear in the TCRdb table, and some are missing; sequencing was by immunoSEQ multiplex PCR. The sample yields over 850,000 clones, approximately 80% seen once. For this clone: As yet, its antigen is unknown.

General study findings and limits: With several donors compared, around 4.7% of naive CD4 clonotypes were shared.

The rearrangement links TRBV5-1 to TRBJ2-3, with TRBD2 identical over 9 bases. This receptor was obtained from a man between 18 and 35 years old in good health. Some clones in this sample may be carry-over from other donors' samples. Sequencing was done on a sample of memory CD4+ T cells from PBMCs. Subset noted: CD45RA-negative fraction. The CDR3 loop is CASSPGLAIDTQYF. In DNA form, the CDR3 reads TGCGCCAGCAGCCCGGGACTAGCAATAGATACGCAGTATTTT.